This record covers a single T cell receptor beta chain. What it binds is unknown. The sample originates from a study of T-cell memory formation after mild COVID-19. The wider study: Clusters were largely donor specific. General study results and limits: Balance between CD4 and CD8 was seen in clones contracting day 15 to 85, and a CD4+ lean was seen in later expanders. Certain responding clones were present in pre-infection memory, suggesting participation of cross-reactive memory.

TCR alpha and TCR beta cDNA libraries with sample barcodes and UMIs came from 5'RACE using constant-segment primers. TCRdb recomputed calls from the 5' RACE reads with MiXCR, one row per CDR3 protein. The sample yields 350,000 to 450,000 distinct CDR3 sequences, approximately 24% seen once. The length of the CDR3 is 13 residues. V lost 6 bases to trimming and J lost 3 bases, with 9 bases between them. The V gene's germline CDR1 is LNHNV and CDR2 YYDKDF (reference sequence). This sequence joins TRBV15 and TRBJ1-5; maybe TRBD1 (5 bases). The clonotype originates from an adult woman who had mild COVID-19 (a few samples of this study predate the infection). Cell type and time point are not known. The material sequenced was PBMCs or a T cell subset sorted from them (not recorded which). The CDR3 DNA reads TGTGCCACCAGACAGGATGTCAATCAGCCCCAGCATTTT. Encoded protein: CATRQDVNQPQHF.